This T cell receptor beta chain was retrieved from a study of type 1 regulatory T cells listed by TCRdb under 2021. Regarding the study in general: An in vitro protocol by which a Tr1-enriched, alloantigen-specific CD4 T cell product named T-allo10 was generated was characterized in the study. Patients with hematological malignancies who were receiving allogeneic hematopoietic stem cell transplantation were the group in which T-allo10 was being clinically evaluated.

On this clonotype: The antigen this receptor binds is unknown. No much larger clone is present one base from it, and per-base qualities are unavailable.

T-allo10 cells derived from donors were reported to be host alloantigen-specific and anergic, and to suppress in an alloantigen-specific manner. These reads were obtained on an Illumina MiSeq. Clones were called with MiXCR by TCRdb after fastp trimmed the public reads at Q25, and only in-frame beta chains were retained. Rows with one shared CDR3 protein collapse into an entry with the most common genes and DNA. In all, the sample holds some 22,000 distinct CDR3 sequences, and 72% of those were seen once. Around an eighth of the sample is taken by the ten largest. The TCR was taken from a human donor in good health. Input material: cultured T cells, either the whole culture or a sorted T cell fraction (not recorded which). The meaning of the sample's cell subset or site label: Tr1-enriched cell product generated in vitro against host alloantigens.

This receptor carries the CDR3 CASTLTGWTEAFF. The DNA sequence is as follows: TGTGCCAGCACCCTAACGGGTTGGACTGAAGCTTTCTTT. The chain uses TRBV7-2 and TRBJ1-1; no D gene is confidently identified. The CDR3 has 13 amino acids, counting the end cysteine and phenylalanine. Only the CDR3 portion is preserved as DNA: 39 bases, with reading frame beginning at the first base. Per the germline V gene, SGHTA is the CDR1 and FQGNSA is the CDR2. A distance of 14 bases separates the germline ends of V and J, which lose 7 bases and 5 bases respectively.